The clone carrying this T cell receptor (beta chain) was seen repeatedly, ten times or more. This sample stems from a study of molecular identifiers for immune sequencing clone quantification. Previously described methods and listed TCR primers were used for bulk TCR libraries. TCRdb passed the PCR reads through MiXCR, listing each CDR3 protein once. The table has about 640,000 distinct CDR3 sequences, just under 20% seen once. Using a CD8+CD4-CCR7+CD45RA+ phenotype, naive CD8 T cells were sorted. With 1 base removed from V and 1 base from J, the gap between germline ends came to 2 bases. There are 11 residues in the CDR3. In germline, CDR1 is SQVTM, CDR2 ANQGSEA.

V usage is TRBV29-1 and J usage is TRBJ2-7; D ambiguous. Sequenced material: naive CD8+ T cells from blood, with Jurkat cell RNA spiked in. As to subset: FACS-sorted CD8+CD4-CCR7+CD45RA+ naive T cells. The sequence was obtained from a human donor in good health. Some libraries in this study had Jurkat cell RNA spiked in. The CDR3: CSVEASYEQYF. Here the CDR3 DNA reads TGCAGCGTTGAAGCGTCCTACGAGCAGTACTTC.